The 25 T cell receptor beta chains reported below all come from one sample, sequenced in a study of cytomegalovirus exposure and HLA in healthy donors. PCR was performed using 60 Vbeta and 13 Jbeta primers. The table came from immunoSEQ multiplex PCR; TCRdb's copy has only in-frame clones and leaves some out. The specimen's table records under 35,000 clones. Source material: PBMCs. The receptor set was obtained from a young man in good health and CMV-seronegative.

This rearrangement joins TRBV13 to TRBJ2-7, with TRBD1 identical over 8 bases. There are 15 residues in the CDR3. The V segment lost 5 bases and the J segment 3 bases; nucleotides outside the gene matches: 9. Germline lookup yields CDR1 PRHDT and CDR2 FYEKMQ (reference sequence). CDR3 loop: CASSHAGTGFYEQYF. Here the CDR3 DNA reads TGTGCCAGCAGCCACGCCGGGACAGGATTCTACGAGCAGTACTTC.

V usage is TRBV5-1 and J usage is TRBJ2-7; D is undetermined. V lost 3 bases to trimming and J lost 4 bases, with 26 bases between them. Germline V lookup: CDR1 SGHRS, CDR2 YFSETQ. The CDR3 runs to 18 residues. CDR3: CASSSSSAHSPSKYEQYF. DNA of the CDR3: TGCGCCAGCAGCTCCTCTTCGGCACACAGCCCTTCAAAGTACGAGCAGTACTTC. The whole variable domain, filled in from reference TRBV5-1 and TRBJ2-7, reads KAGVTQTPRYLIKTRGQQVTLSCSPISGHRSVSWYQQTPGQGLQFLFEYFSETQRNKGNFPGRFSGRQFSNSRSEMNVSTLELGDSALYLCASSSSSAHSPSKYEQYFGPGTRLTVT.

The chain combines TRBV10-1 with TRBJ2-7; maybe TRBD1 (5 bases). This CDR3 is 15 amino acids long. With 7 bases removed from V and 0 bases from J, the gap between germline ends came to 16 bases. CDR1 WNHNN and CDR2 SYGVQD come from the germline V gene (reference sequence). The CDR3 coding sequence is TGCGCCAGCAACGAACAGGTCCGGTACTCCTACGAGCAGTACTTC. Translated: CASNEQVRYSYEQYF.

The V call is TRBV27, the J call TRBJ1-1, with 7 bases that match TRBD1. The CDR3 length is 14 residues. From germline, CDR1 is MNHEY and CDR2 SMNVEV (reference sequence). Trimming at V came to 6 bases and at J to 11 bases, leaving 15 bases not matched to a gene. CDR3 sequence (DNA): TGTGCCAGCAGACGAGGACAGGAGAGGAAAGGGGCTTTCTTT. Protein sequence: CASRRGQERKGAFF.

The CDR3 DNA reads TGTGCCAGCAGTTACCGCGGCTACGAGCAGTACTTC. Translation gives CASSYRGYEQYF. The chain carries TRBV6-5 and TRBJ2-7, with D unclear. Germline V gene lookup returns CDR1 MNHEY and CDR2 SVGAGI. Trimming stripped 2 bases from V and 3 bases from J, with 5 bases between. The CDR3 consists of 12 residues.

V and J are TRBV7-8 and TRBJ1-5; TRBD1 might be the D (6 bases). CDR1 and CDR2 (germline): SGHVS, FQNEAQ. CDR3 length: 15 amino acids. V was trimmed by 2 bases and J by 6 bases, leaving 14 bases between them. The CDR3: CASSLTAGGSQPQHF. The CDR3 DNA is TGTGCCAGCAGCTTAACGGCGGGGGGCTCTCAGCCCCAGCATTTT.

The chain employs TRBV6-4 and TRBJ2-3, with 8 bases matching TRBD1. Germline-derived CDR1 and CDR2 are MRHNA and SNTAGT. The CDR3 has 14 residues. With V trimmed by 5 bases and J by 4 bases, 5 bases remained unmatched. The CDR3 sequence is CASSLDRASDTQYF. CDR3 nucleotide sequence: TGTGCCAGCAGTTTGGACAGGGCCTCAGATACGCAGTATTTT.

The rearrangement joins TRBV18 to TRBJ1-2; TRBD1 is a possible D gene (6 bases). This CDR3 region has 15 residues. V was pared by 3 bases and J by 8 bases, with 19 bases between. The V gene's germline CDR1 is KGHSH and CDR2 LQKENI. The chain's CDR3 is CASSPRGGELWGYTF. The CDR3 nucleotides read TGTGCCAGCTCACCCCGGGGGGGCGAGCTATGGGGCTACACCTTC.

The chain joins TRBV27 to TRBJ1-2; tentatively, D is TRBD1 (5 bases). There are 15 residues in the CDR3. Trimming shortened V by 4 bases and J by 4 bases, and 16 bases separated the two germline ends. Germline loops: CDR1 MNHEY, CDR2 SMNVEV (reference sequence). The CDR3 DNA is TGTGCCAGCAGTTCCCGACAGCTACCTCCCTATGGCTACACCTTC. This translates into CASSSRQLPPYGYTF.

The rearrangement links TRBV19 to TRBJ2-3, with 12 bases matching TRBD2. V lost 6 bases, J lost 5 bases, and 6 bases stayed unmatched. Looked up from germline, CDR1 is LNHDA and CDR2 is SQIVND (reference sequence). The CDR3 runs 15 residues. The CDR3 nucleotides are TGTGCCAGTAGAAGACTAGCGGGGGAAGAAGATACGCAGTATTTT. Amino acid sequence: CASRRLAGEEDTQYF. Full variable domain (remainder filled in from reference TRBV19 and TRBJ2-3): DGGITQSPKYLFRKEGQNVTLSCEQNLNHDAMYWYRQDPGQGLRLIYYSQIVNDFQKGDIAEGYSVSREKKESFPLTVTSAQKNPTAFYLCASRRLAGEEDTQYFGPGTRLTVL.

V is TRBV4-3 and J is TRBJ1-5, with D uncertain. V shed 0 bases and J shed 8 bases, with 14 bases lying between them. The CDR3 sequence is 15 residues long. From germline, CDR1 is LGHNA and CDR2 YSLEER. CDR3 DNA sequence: TGCGCCAGCAGCCAAGACTACGCCCGGTTAGAGCCCCAGCATTTT. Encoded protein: CASSQDYARLEPQHF.

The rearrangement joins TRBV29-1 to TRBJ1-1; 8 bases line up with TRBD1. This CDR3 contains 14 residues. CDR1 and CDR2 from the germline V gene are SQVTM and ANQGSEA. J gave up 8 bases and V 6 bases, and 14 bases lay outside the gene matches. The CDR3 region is CSVDTGGIGWEAFF. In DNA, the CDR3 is TGCAGCGTGGATACAGGGGGAATAGGGTGGGAAGCTTTCTTT.

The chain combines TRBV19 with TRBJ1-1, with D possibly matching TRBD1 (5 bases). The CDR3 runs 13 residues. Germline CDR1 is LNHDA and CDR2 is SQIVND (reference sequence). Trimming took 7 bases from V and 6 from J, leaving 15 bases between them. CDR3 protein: CASTTSGGAEAFF. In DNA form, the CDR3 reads TGTGCCAGTACAACTTCGGGGGGAGCTGAAGCTTTCTTT.

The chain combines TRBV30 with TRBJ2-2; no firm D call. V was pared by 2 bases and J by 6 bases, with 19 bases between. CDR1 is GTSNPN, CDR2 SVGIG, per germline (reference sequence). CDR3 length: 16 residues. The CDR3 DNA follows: TGTGCCTGGAGTTCCCCGACTTCCGGTTTCTCCGGGGAGCTGTTTTTT. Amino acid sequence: CAWSSPTSGFSGELFF.

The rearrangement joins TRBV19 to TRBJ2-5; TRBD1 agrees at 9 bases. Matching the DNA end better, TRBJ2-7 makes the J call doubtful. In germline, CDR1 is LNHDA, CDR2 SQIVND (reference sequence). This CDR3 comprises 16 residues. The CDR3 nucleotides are TGTGCCAGTAGTAGGAGAGGACAGGGGAGGAACTACGAGCAGTACTTC. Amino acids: CASSRRGQGRNYEQYF.

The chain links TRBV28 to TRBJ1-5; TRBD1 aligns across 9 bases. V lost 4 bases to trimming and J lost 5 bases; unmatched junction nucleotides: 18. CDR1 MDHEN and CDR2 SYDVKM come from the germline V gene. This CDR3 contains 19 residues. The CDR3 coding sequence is TGTGCCAGCAGTTCCAATTTCCTCGGGACAGGGTATTTGGATCAGCCCCAGCATTTT. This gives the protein CASSSNFLGTGYLDQPQHF.

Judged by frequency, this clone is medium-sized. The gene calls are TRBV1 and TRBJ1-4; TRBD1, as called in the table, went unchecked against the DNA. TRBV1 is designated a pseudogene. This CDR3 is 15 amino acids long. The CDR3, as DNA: TGCACCAGCAGCCCCTCCGGGACAGGGAATGAAAAACTGTTTTTT. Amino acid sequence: CTSSPSGTGNEKLFF.

This chain's CDR3 is CASSLEQETQYF. CDR3 in DNA: TGCGCCAGCAGCCTAGAACAAGAGACCCAGTACTTC. This rearrangement joins TRBV5-1 to TRBJ2-5; D uncertain. The CDR3 runs 12 residues. Germline loops: CDR1 SGHRS, CDR2 YFSETQ. Trimming pared 4 bases from V and 2 bases from J, leaving 6 bases between. Combining the CDR3 with reference TRBV5-1 and TRBJ2-5 gives the whole variable domain KAGVTQTPRYLIKTRGQQVTLSCSPISGHRSVSWYQQTPGQGLQFLFEYFSETQRNKGNFPGRFSGRQFSNSRSEMNVSTLELGDSALYLCASSLEQETQYFGPGTRLLVL.

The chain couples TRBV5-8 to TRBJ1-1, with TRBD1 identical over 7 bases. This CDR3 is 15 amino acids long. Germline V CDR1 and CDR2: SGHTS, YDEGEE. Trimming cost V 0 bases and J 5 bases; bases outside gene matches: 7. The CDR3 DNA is TGTGCCAGCAGCTTGGAAGGGGGCGCAGAGACTGAAGCTTTCTTT. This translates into CASSLEGGAETEAFF.

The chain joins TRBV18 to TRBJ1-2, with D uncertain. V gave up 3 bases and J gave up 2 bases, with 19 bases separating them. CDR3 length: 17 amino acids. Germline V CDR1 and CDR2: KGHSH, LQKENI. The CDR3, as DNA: TGTGCCAGCTCACCCATCCTCTCCGGGAGGAACAACTATGGCTACACCTTC. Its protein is CASSPILSGRNNYGYTF.

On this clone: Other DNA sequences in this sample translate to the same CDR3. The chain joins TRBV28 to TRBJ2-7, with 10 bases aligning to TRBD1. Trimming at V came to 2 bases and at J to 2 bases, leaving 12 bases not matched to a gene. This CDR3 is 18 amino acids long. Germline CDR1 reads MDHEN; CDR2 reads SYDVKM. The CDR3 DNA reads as TGTGCCAGCAGTTTACCCGCACACCGGACAGGGGGGACCTACGAGCAGTACTTC. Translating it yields CASSLPAHRTGGTYEQYF.

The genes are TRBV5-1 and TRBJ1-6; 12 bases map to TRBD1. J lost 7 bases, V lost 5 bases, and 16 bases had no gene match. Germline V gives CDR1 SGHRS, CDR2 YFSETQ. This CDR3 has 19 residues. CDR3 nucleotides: TGCGCCAGCAGTTCGGGACAGGGGGCGCTTATATCTGAGAATTCACCCCTCCACTTT. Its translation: CASSSGQGALISENSPLHF.

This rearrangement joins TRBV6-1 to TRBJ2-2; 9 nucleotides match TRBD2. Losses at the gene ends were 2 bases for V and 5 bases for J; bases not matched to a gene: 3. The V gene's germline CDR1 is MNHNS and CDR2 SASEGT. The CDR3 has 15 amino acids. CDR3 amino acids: CASSERRGGTGELFF. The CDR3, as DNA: TGTGCCAGCAGTGAAAGGCGGGGGGGGACCGGGGAGCTGTTTTTT.

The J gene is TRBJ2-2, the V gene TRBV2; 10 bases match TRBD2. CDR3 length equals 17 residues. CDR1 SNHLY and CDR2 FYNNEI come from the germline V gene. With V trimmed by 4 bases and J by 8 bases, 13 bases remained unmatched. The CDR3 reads CASSAELAGLGWGELFF. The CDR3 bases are TGTGCCAGCAGTGCCGAACTAGCGGGACTAGGGTGGGGGGAGCTGTTTTTT.

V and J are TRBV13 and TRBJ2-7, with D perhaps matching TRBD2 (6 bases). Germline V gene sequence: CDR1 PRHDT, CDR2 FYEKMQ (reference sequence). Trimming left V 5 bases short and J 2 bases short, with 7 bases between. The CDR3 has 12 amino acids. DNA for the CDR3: TGTGCCAGCAGCCCGGGGGCCTACGAGCAGTACTTC. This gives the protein CASSPGAYEQYF.